This T cell receptor (beta chain) came from a study of cytomegalovirus exposure and HLA in healthy donors. Across the whole study: Genetic ancestry analysis placed 75% to 85% of the 398 donors that were genotyped in the Caucasian-associated cluster.

The study, taken as a whole, reports: What TCR beta sequences reportedly achieved was accurate prediction of HLA-A and HLA-B alleles in most subjects. Earlier analysis yielded a pattern in which most TCR beta V segments were productive about 87% or about 30% of the time.

The study ran its PCR with 60 Vbeta and 13 Jbeta primers. Libraries were prepared by immunoSEQ multiplex PCR; TCRdb keeps only in-frame clonotypes and omits some of them. Here the sample spans 150,000 to 200,000 clones, 78% being singletons. About this clone itself: Antigen unknown.

From germline, CDR1 is MGHDK and CDR2 SYGVNS. Trimming took 8 bases from V and 7 from J, leaving 12 bases between them. The CDR3 loop spans 11 amino acids. This chain connects TRBV25-1 to TRBJ2-7; possibly TRBD2 for D (5 bases). This clonotype was obtained from a female donor in good health and CMV-seronegative. Sequenced: PBMCs. In DNA form, the CDR3 reads TGTGCCAGCTGGAAACTAGGGGAGCAGTACTTC. Encoded protein: CASWKLGEQYF.